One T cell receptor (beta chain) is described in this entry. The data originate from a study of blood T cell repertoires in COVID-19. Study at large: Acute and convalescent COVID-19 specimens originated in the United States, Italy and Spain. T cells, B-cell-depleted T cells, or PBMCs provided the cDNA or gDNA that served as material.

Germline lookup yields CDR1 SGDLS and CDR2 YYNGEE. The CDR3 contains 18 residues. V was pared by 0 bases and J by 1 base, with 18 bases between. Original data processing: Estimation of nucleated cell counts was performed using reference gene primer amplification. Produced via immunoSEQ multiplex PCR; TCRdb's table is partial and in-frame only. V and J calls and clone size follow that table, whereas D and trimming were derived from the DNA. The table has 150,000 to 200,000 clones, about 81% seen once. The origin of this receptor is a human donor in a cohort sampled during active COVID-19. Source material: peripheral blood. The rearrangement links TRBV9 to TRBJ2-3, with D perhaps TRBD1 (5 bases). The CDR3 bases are TGTGCCAGCAGCGTAGATGGTGTTTTGGGGCTTGGCACAGATACGCAGTATTTT. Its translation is CASSVDGVLGLGTDTQYF.